The 7 T cell receptor beta chains reported below all come from one sample, sequenced in a study of blood T cell repertoires in COVID-19 (dated by TCRdb to 2019 to 2021). Library preparation employed the immunoSEQ multiplex PCR assay. The immuneACCESS repertoire file appears here via TCRdb, limited to in-frame rearrangements. These files lack a portion of the clones; in checked studies, under half of the deficit traces to unresolved V genes, and the cause of the others is not known. The sample contains 270,000 or so clones, 70% to 90% of them found a single time. The ten largest clonotypes hold about 4% of the sample. Sequencing was carried out using PBMCs or T cells enriched from blood (not recorded which). These receptors all stem from a woman aged 25 to 39 with acute COVID-19.

J is TRBJ1-2 and V is TRBV7-9; TRBD1 is a possible D gene (5 bases). V was pared by 0 bases and J by 11 bases, with 19 bases between. Germline V gives CDR1 SEHNR, CDR2 FQNEAQ (reference sequence). The CDR3 consists of 15 residues. The CDR3 coding sequence is TGTGCCAGCAGCTTAGCCATTTCAGGGCCTTTGAGTTACACCTTC. Protein: CASSLAISGPLSYTF.

The rearrangement links TRBV9 to TRBJ2-2; TRBD2 matches at 7 bases. The V and J ends lost 0 bases and 3 bases, in that order; junction bases with no gene match: 8. CDR3 length equals 17 residues. Germline CDR1 and CDR2: SGDLS and YYNGEE. The DNA for the CDR3 is TGTGCCAGCAGCGTAGACGGGGCGGGAGAGTACACCGGGGAGCTGTTTTTT. Translating gives CASSVDGAGEYTGELFF.

This clone showed up just once. CDR3 sequence: CASRWTGEWSDTQYF. The CDR3, as DNA: TGTGCCAGCAGGTGGACAGGGGAGTGGTCAGATACGCAGTATTTT. V and J are TRBV27 and TRBJ2-3, with 9 bases identical to TRBD1. J lost 4 bases, V lost 6 bases, and 8 bases had no gene match. Germline V CDR1 and CDR2: MNHEY, SMNVEV (reference sequence). The CDR3 is 15 residues long.

The chain links TRBV6-2 or TRBV6-3 to TRBJ1-2, with D tentatively TRBD1 (5 bases). V gave up 5 bases and J gave up 6 bases, with 7 bases separating them. Looked up from germline, CDR1 is MNHEY and CDR2 is SVGEGT. The CDR3 runs to 11 residues. The CDR3 DNA is TGTGCCAGCAGTGGGACTAATGGCTACACCTTC. This sequence encodes CASSGTNGYTF.

The V gene is TRBV6-4, the J gene TRBJ1-6, with TRBD1 as a possible D gene (6 bases). Germline-derived CDR1 and CDR2 are MRHNA and SNTAGT. The CDR3 has 15 amino acids. V lost 4 bases to trimming and J lost 5 bases, with 12 bases between them. CDR3 nucleotides: TGTGCCAGCAGTGTCGGCGAGGGGGATAATTCACCCCTCCACTTT. Amino acids: CASSVGEGDNSPLHF.

The rearrangement joins TRBV7-9 to TRBJ1-6; D might be TRBD1 (5 bases). Trimming removed 4 bases from V and 9 bases from J, with 16 bases in between. From germline, CDR1 is SEHNR and CDR2 FQNEAQ (reference sequence). CDR3 length: 15 amino acids. This CDR3 is CASSSTDSVGSPLHF. Here the CDR3 DNA reads TGTGCCAGCAGCTCTACTGACAGTGTGGGTTCACCCCTCCACTTT.

This clone was seen once. The rearrangement uses TRBV7-9 and TRBJ2-3; D uncertain. Germline lookup yields CDR1 SEHNR and CDR2 FQNEAQ (reference sequence). The CDR3 loop spans 14 amino acids. Trimming shortened V by 1 base and J by 1 base, and 6 bases separated the two germline ends. In DNA form, the CDR3 reads TGTGCCAGCAGCTTAGATACACGCACAGATACGCAGTATTTT. This encodes CASSLDTRTDTQYF.